These T cell receptor beta chains were read from a single sample in a study of beta chain features in type 1 diabetes. Some clones are missing from TCRdb's copy, which holds only in-frame ones; the method was immunoSEQ multiplex PCR. The table has hundreds of thousands of clones, over 12% seen once; the top ten hold about 0.027%. The specimen was naive CD4+ T cells from blood. The receptor source for this set is a woman aged 40 to 50 in good health. Both conserved end residues are part of each CDR3. A D gene is named only where the DNA matches it firmly. The size of a clone is reported for some rows only, either as once, few or many, or as a class for expanded clones.

cdr3_aa cdr3_nt d_call clone_size j_call v_call
CASRRTQNTGELFF TGTGCCAGCAGAAGGACACAGAACACCGGGGAGCTGTTTTTT - - TRBJ2-2 TRBV7-2
CASSQDGRGSYEQYF TGCGCCAGCAGCCAAGATGGGCGGGGAAGCTACGAGCAGTACTTC - many TRBJ2-7 TRBV4-3
CASSSRGLAGGNEQFF TGTGCCAGCAGCTCCCGGGGACTAGCGGGGGGAAATGAGCAGTTCTTC TRBD2 few TRBJ2-1 TRBV7-9
CASSPRTVDTQYF TGTGCCAGCAGCCCCAGGACTGTTGATACGCAGTATTTT - - TRBJ2-3 TRBV9
CASSLDRVATQYF TGTGCCAGCAGCCTGGACAGGGTGGCGACCCAGTACTTC TRBD1 - TRBJ2-5 TRBV5-6
CASRLGLNPDTGELFF TGCGCCAGCAGACTCGGACTCAATCCCGACACCGGGGAGCTGTTTTTT - few TRBJ2-2 TRBV4-3
CASSLASSTGSTDTQYF TGTGCCAGCAGCTTAGCATCGAGTACGGGGAGCACAGATACGCAGTATTTT - - TRBJ2-3 TRBV11-2
CASSLVWGRTDTQYF TGCGCCAGCAGCTTGGTCTGGGGGCGCACAGATACGCAGTATTTT - - TRBJ2-3 TRBV5-1
CASSLVAGGQETQYF TGTGCCAGCAGCTTAGTGGCGGGGGGGCAAGAGACCCAGTACTTC TRBD2 - TRBJ2-5 TRBV7-8
CASSLSTVGQPQHF TGTGCCAGCAGCTTGTCGACAGTGGGACAGCCCCAGCATTTT - - TRBJ1-5 TRBV7-6
CASSYRDTEAFF TGTGCCAGCAGTTACCGGGATACTGAAGCTTTCTTT - - TRBJ1-1 TRBV6-6
CASSLPRGGQETQYF TGTGCCAGCAGCTTACCTCGGGGGGGTCAAGAGACCCAGTACTTC TRBD2 - TRBJ2-5 TRBV7-6
CASSSLAGGSDTQYF TGTGCCAGTAGTAGCCTAGCGGGGGGTTCAGATACGCAGTATTTT TRBD2 - TRBJ2-3 TRBV19
CASSLSPGGGRYNEQFF TGCGCCAGCAGCTTGAGCCCGGGGGGGGGAAGATACAATGAGCAGTTCTTC TRBD2 - TRBJ2-1 TRBV5-1
CASSSWTSGQETQYF TGTGCCAGCAGTTCCTGGACTAGCGGGCAAGAGACCCAGTACTTC TRBD2 - TRBJ2-5 TRBV27
CASSSERGRYNEQFF TGTGCCAGCAGTTCAGAGCGGGGCCGCTACAATGAGCAGTTCTTC TRBD2 few TRBJ2-1 TRBV2
CASSFGTGFGVTNQPQHF TGTGCCAGCAGCTTCGGGACAGGGTTTGGGGTCACCAATCAGCCCCAGCATTTT TRBD1 few TRBJ1-5 TRBV11-2
CASSFMISGGQETQYF TGTGCCAGCAGCTTCATGATCAGCGGGGGCCAAGAGACCCAGTACTTC TRBD2 - TRBJ2-5 TRBV7-9
CASSLGGSQQLAKNIQYF TGCGCCAGCAGCTTGGGAGGGTCTCAGCAACTAGCCAAAAACATTCAGTACTTC - - TRBJ2-4 TRBV5-1
CASSLNQAGTVGYTF TGTGCCAGCAGCTTAAATCAGGCGGGGACTGTTGGCTACACCTTC - - TRBJ1-2 TRBV7-9
CASSDPPRGYTF TGTGCCAGCAGCGACCCCCCGCGGGGCTACACCTTC - - TRBJ1-2 TRBV9
CASSLNPDWGGSDNSPLHF TGTGCCAGCAGCTTAAATCCGGATTGGGGGGGTTCGGATAATTCACCCCTCCACTTT - - TRBJ1-6 TRBV7-9
CASSPPGGLGGELFF TGTGCCAGCTCACCACCGGGGGGGCTCGGCGGGGAGCTGTTTTTT - - TRBJ2-2 TRBV18
CASSQGGLLGNQPQHF TGTGCCAGCAGCCAAGGGGGCTTATTGGGCAATCAGCCCCAGCATTTT TRBD1 few TRBJ1-5 TRBV13
CARKAGTFSYEQYF TGCGCCAGGAAAGCCGGGACATTCTCCTACGAGCAGTACTTC - - TRBJ2-7 TRBV10-1
CASSDGTGPLYEQYF TGTGCCAGCAGTGACGGGACAGGACCCCTTTACGAGCAGTACTTC TRBD1 few TRBJ2-7 TRBV6-1
CSARDIGELFF TGCAGTGCTAGAGATATAGGGGAGCTGTTTTTT - - TRBJ2-2 TRBV20-1
CASSQALGVGVSYEQYF TGTGCCAGCAGCCAAGCTTTGGGCGTGGGTGTATCCTACGAGCAGTACTTC - - TRBJ2-7 TRBV14
CASSLGTYEQYF TGCGCCAGCAGCTTGGGTACCTACGAGCAGTACTTC - few TRBJ2-7 TRBV5-1
CASSPGQGVNQPQHF TGTGCCAGCAGTCCCGGGCAGGGGGTCAATCAGCCCCAGCATTTT TRBD1 - TRBJ1-5 TRBV2
CASRYTGNRDTQYF TGTGCCAGCAGGTATACAGGGAACCGGGATACGCAGTATTTT - - TRBJ2-3 TRBV6-5
CASSSVTGNTEAFF TGTGCCAGCAGCTCTGTGACGGGGAACACTGAAGCTTTCTTT - - TRBJ1-1 TRBV5-6
CASSLGQGRDTIYF TGTGCCAGCAGCTTAGGACAGGGGCGGGACACCATATATTTT TRBD1 few TRBJ1-3 TRBV13
CASSGRGGLAGASNTGELFF TGTGCCAGCAGCGGACGCGGAGGGCTAGCGGGGGCCTCGAACACCGGGGAGCTGTTTTTT TRBD2 few TRBJ2-2 TRBV9
CASSLDRGGTWNTEAFF TGTGCCAGCAGCTTAGACAGAGGGGGAACCTGGAACACTGAAGCTTTCTTT - - TRBJ1-1 TRBV11-2
CASSPLRDNYEQYF TGTGCCAGTAGTCCCCTCCGGGACAACTACGAGCAGTACTTC - once TRBJ2-7 TRBV19
CASSRRGQISQHF TGTGCCAGCAGTCGACGGGGACAGATTAGCCAGCATTTT TRBD1 - TRBJ1-5 TRBV27
CASSAVSAGSETQYF TGTGCCAGCAGTGCGGTTAGTGCAGGGTCTGAGACCCAGTACTTC - - TRBJ2-5 TRBV6-1
CSAGGQHEQYF TGCAGTGCGGGGGGACAGCACGAGCAGTACTTC - - TRBJ2-7 TRBV20-1
CASSFTVNTGELFF TGTGCCAGCAGCTTCACGGTGAACACCGGGGAGCTGTTTTTT - few TRBJ2-2 TRBV7-9
CASSLVGIAGSANTGELFF TGCGCCAGCAGCTTGGTTGGGATAGCGGGAAGCGCGAACACCGGGGAGCTGTTTTTT TRBD2 - TRBJ2-2 TRBV5-1
CASSATSGGYEQYF TGTGCCAGCAGCGCCACTAGCGGGGGCTACGAGCAGTACTTC TRBD2 - TRBJ2-7 TRBV9
CAILLGGTNYGYTF TGTGCCATACTCCTCGGGGGGACTAACTATGGCTACACCTTC - - TRBJ1-2 TRBV2
CASSFGGSEQYF TGTGCCAGCAGCTTTGGGGGGTCCGAGCAGTACTTC - few TRBJ2-7 TRBV7-2
CASSSPSGNGYGYTF TGTGCCAGCAGTTCTCCCAGCGGAAACGGCTATGGCTACACCTTC - few TRBJ1-2 TRBV6-1
CSANGLGLSHGYTF TGCAGCGCTAACGGACTGGGCCTATCTCATGGCTACACCTTC - few TRBJ1-2 TRBV29-1
CASSLEELDTQYF TGTGCCAGCAGCTTAGAGGAGTTAGATACGCAGTATTTT - many TRBJ2-3 TRBV7-8